Listed here is a single TCR beta chain. Its antigen is still unknown. Germline V gene data show CDR1 as SEHNR and CDR2 as FQNEAQ (reference sequence). With 5 bases clipped from V and 5 bases from J, the junction kept 9 bases outside the gene matches. There are 14 residues in the CDR3. This entry comes from a study of PD-1 blockade in classical Hodgkin lymphoma. On the study more broadly: Patients in the cohort were put on intravenous nivolumab, 3 mg/kg every 2 weeks. Overall study findings and caveats: Before treatment, complete responders showed about the same diversity as newly diagnosed patients. Some patients started nivolumab under 1 year after ASCT, and they were excluded.

Data came from immunoSEQ multiplex PCR; TCRdb stores just in-frame clones and leaves some out. The sample lists approximately 24,000 clones, roughly four fifths occurring once. All patients experienced relapse after autologous stem cell transplantation, and brentuximab vedotin exposure was variable. The clonotype originates from a human donor with classical Hodgkin lymphoma. V is TRBV7-9 and J is TRBJ2-7; TRBD1 matches 7 bases. The sample consisted of peripheral blood mononuclear cells (PBMCs), taken before the second cycle of nivolumab. The CDR3 is CASSPADRADEQYF. CDR3 bases: TGTGCCAGCAGCCCTGCCGACAGGGCCGACGAGCAGTACTTC.